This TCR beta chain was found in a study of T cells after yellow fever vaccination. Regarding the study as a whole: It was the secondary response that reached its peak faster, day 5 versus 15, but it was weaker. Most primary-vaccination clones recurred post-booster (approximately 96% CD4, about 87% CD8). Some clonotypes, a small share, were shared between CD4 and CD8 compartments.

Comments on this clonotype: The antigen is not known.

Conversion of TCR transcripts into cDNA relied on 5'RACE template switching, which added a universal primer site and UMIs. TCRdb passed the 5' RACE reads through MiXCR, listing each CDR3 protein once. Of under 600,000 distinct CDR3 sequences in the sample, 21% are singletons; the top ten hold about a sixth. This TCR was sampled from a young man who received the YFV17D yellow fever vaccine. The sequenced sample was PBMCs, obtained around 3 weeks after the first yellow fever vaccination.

This CDR3 is CASSPPLETQYF. Here the CDR3 DNA reads TGTGCCAGCAGCCCGCCGCTGGAGACCCAGTACTTC. The chain employs TRBV7-9 and TRBJ2-5; D remains ambiguous. The CDR3 is 12 amino acids. CDR1 and CDR2 from the germline V gene are SEHNR and FQNEAQ (reference sequence). V lost 5 bases to trimming and J lost 5 bases, with 9 bases between them.